This T cell receptor (beta chain) came from a study of T cells in Graves' hyperthyroidism and ophthalmopathy. General study points: Stable hyperthyroidism and ophthalmopathy were separated using 13 V-J signatures.

About this clonotype itself: What it recognizes is unknown.

It was RNA transcripts that yielded the amplified TCR beta CDR3 regions. The HTBI set primed first-round TCR CDR3 RT-PCR. TCRdb re-called the multiplex PCR reads with MiXCR, one entry per CDR3 protein. The data hold about 500,000 distinct CDR3 sequences, with approximately 16% observed a single time. This TCR was sampled from a woman in her 30s with Graves' ophthalmopathy. Sequences were obtained from blood.

CDR3 residues: CASSPAGMAEGYEQYF. As DNA, the CDR3 is TGTGCCAGCTCACCGGCGGGGATGGCGGAGGGCTACGAGCAGTACTTC. The J gene is TRBJ2-7, the V gene TRBV18; possible D gene TRBD2, 6 bases. Germline V CDR1 and CDR2: KGHSH, LQKENI. There are 16 residues in the CDR3. The V and J ends lost 3 bases and 3 bases respectively, with 18 bases between them.